This T cell receptor beta chain was captured by sequencing in a study of chemoradiotherapy in HPV16-positive cancers. Method: immunoSEQ multiplex PCR; TCRdb's copy keeps in-frame clones and lacks some. The table includes more than 6,000 clones, approximately 88% detected once. Study-level points and caveats: Candidate HPV-specific clones and E7-related TCR motifs grew in tumor during treatment.

Details on this clone: Its matching antigen is unknown.

V lost 3 bases, J lost 2 bases, and 11 bases lay in between. This CDR3 has 14 amino acids. In germline, CDR1 is SEHNR, CDR2 FQNEAQ (reference sequence). The receptor comes from a human donor with HPV-associated anogenital cancer. The V and J genes are TRBV7-9 and TRBJ2-7; D could derive from TRBD1 or TRBD2 (5 bases each). Sequenced material: tumor tissue, taken from a patient who underwent chemoradiotherapy. The CDR3 is CASSFGDGTYEQYF. CDR3 nucleotides: TGTGCCAGCAGCTTCGGGGACGGCACCTACGAGCAGTACTTC.